This section outlines one TCR beta chain sequence together with its context. The target antigen is unknown. This specimen belongs to a study of shared clonotypes between healthy human individuals. Under the authors' procedure: ImmunoSEQ supplied junction-only sequences lacking quality scores, so filtering was different. The assay was immunoSEQ multiplex PCR, and TCRdb's table has in-frame clones only and misses some. Clonal size and the V and J genes are those of that table, whereas D and trimming came from the DNA. The table includes about 1,900,000 clones, about 95% detected once. Selected positively for CCR7 and CD45RO-negative, naive CD8 cells excluded terminally differentiated effector memory CD45RA+ cells. The CDR3 is 15 residues long. Germline lookup yields CDR1 MGHRA and CDR2 YSYEKL. V gave up 4 bases and J gave up 8 bases, with 20 bases separating them. Study observations and caveats: The study drew on few donors, limiting represented genetic and exposure-history diversity. Around 5.4% of naive CD4 clonotypes were common to a few donors. Estimated clonotype richness was generally higher in naive than memory subsets.

Sequencing was performed on naive CD8+ T cells sorted from blood. The receptor was derived from a man younger than 35 in good health. The V gene is TRBV4-1, the J gene TRBJ1-1, with a possible D match to TRBD1 (6 bases). The CDR3 sequence: CASSPSATGEYEAFF. The CDR3 nucleotides read TGCGCCAGCAGCCCCTCGGCGACAGGAGAATACGAAGCTTTCTTT.